The 30 T cell receptor beta chains below were found in one sample sequenced in a study of a mutant IDH1 vaccine in newly diagnosed glioma. Some clones are missing from TCRdb's copy, which holds only in-frame ones; the method was immunoSEQ multiplex PCR. The repertoire includes 80,000 to 100,000 clones, around 79% of them detected once, and nearly 5.5% sits in the top ten. Time point of the sample: baseline, week 1 (first vaccination visit). Treatment specified: pre-vaccination baseline after standard-of-care therapy. The sample in question was PBMCs, obtained from a glioma patient treated with radiotherapy, temozolomide or both. The receptors were sampled from a man between 35 and 55 years old with glioma. Some clones in this sample may be carry-over from other donors' samples.

This clone is a singleton in its sample. This chain links TRBV13 with TRBJ2-5; no reliable D call. Germline V gene data show CDR1 as PRHDT and CDR2 as FYEKMQ (reference sequence). The ends were cut back, 6 bases at V and 2 bases at J, with 10 bases in the middle. This CDR3 is built from 13 residues. The CDR3 sequence: CASSLAQQETQYF. CDR3 nucleotides: TGTGCCAGCAGTCTGGCCCAACAAGAGACCCAGTACTTC.

The rearrangement joins TRBV19 to TRBJ2-1, with TRBD1 as a possible D gene (5 bases). Germline lookup yields CDR1 LNHDA and CDR2 SQIVND (reference sequence). This CDR3 spans 19 amino acids. The V end lost 3 bases, the J end lost 1 base, and 22 bases lay between the germline ends. CDR3 sequence reads: CASSMSTPFRVDSYNEQFF. CDR3 nucleotides: TGTGCCAGTAGTATGTCCACTCCGTTCAGGGTAGATTCCTACAATGAGCAGTTCTTC.

The V call is TRBV30, the J call TRBJ2-2; D is undetermined. Trimming left V 7 bases short and J 4 bases short, with 7 bases between. The CDR3 is made up of 11 amino acids. Germline loops: CDR1 GTSNPN, CDR2 SVGIG (reference sequence). The CDR3 loop reads CASRATGELFF. For the CDR3, the DNA is TGTGCCTCCCGAGCCACCGGGGAGCTGTTTTTT.

The chain couples TRBV4-1 to TRBJ2-2; perhaps TRBD1 as D (6 bases). CDR1 is MGHRA, CDR2 YSYEKL, per germline. The length of the CDR3 is 14 residues. Trimming pared 4 bases from V and 5 bases from J, leaving 11 bases between. The CDR3 nucleotides are TGCGCCAGCAGCCCATTAACAGGGACCGGGGAGCTGTTTTTT. It codes for CASSPLTGTGELFF.

The chain recombines TRBV18 with TRBJ1-2; D gene ambiguous. Germline V gene data show CDR1 as KGHSH and CDR2 as LQKENI. V lost 3 bases to trimming and J lost 4 bases, with 12 bases between them. The CDR3 contains 14 residues. CDR3 sequence reads: CASSPAGNSYGYTF. DNA for the CDR3: TGTGCCAGCTCACCGGCGGGGAACTCCTATGGCTACACCTTC.

The rearrangement uses TRBV2 and TRBJ1-1, with D possibly TRBD1 on 5 matching bases. V dropped 2 bases and J dropped 7 bases, with 11 bases sitting between them. This CDR3 has 13 residues. Looked up from germline, CDR1 is SNHLY and CDR2 is FYNNEI. CDR3 in DNA: TGTGCCAGCAGTGAATGGGGGGATTATGAAGCTTTCTTT. Its protein is CASSEWGDYEAFF.

The count of this clone is one. This chain links TRBV5-6 with TRBJ1-6; D ambiguous. The length of the CDR3 is 18 residues. Trimming left V 0 bases short and J 9 bases short, with 22 bases between. Germline values: CDR1 SGHDT, CDR2 YYEEEE. CDR3 nucleotide sequence: TGTGCCAGCAGCTTGGCCCCAGCGTCGGCTCGCCTTGGTTCACCCCTCCACTTT. Amino acid sequence: CASSLAPASARLGSPLHF.

The rearrangement joins TRBV10-3 to TRBJ1-6; the match to TRBD1 covers 10 bases. Trimming removed 4 bases from V and 7 bases from J; junction bases left unmatched: 4. The CDR3 loop spans 15 amino acids. Germline CDR1 and CDR2: ENHRY and SYGVKD. The CDR3 loop is CAISGPGQGNSPLHF. The CDR3 region has the DNA TGTGCCATCAGTGGGCCGGGACAGGGGAATTCACCCCTCCACTTT.

This clone was seen only once. The rearrangement uses TRBV19 and TRBJ1-1, with 8 bases aligning to TRBD1. This CDR3 region has 11 residues. V lost 8 bases to trimming and J lost 6 bases; unmatched junction nucleotides: 2. Germline CDR1 and CDR2: LNHDA and SQIVND (reference sequence). CDR3 DNA sequence: TGTGCCAGTGGGGACAGGCCTGAAGCTTTCTTT. It is translated as CASGDRPEAFF.

This chain uses TRBV18 with TRBJ2-6, with no clear D. Per the germline V gene, CDR1 is KGHSH and CDR2 is LQKENI. The CDR3 is 17 amino acids. V was shortened by 3 bases and J by 3 bases, with 15 bases between the two germline ends. The CDR3 loop is CASSPTTPKGGANVLTF. The CDR3 nucleotides are TGTGCCAGCTCACCGACCACCCCTAAAGGTGGGGCCAACGTCCTGACTTTC. Variable domain in full (rest from reference TRBV18 and TRBJ2-6): NAGVMQNPRHLVRRRGQEARLRCSPMKGHSHVYWYRQLPEEGLKFMVYLQKENIIDESGMPKERFSAEFPKEGPSILRIQQVVRGDSAAYFCASSPTTPKGGANVLTFGAGSRLTVL.

The J gene is TRBJ1-4, the V gene TRBV6-1, with no clear D. Germline assignment: CDR1 MNHNS and CDR2 SASEGT. CDR3 size: 12 residues. Trimming shortened V by 3 bases and J by 8 bases, and 7 bases separated the two germline ends. CDR3 sequence (DNA): TGTGCCAGCAGTGAGGACGTGGAAAAACTGTTTTTT. Protein: CASSEDVEKLFF.

This clone was seen only once. This chain joins TRBV5-1 and TRBJ1-1; D is ambiguous. The CDR3 spans 14 residues. V lost 4 bases, J lost 7 bases, and 17 bases lay in between. Germline CDR1 SGHRS, CDR2 YFSETQ. In DNA form, the CDR3 reads TGCGCCAGCAGCGGAGCGCAATCCGAAAATGAAGCTTTCTTT. Translated: CASSGAQSENEAFF.

The chain links TRBV2 to TRBJ2-7; 8 positions agree with TRBD2. The junction had 5 bases not matched to a gene; V was cut back by 4 bases and J by 6 bases. The CDR3 length is 13 residues. Germline CDR1 reads SNHLY; CDR2 reads FYNNEI. DNA for the CDR3: TGTGCCAGCAGTGGCCCGGGGGGGGGCGAGCAGTACTTC. It encodes CASSGPGGGEQYF. The full variable domain, rest sourced from reference TRBV2 and TRBJ2-7, is EPEVTQTPSHQVTQMGQEVILRCVPISNHLYFYWYRQILGQKVEFLVSFYNNEISEKSEIFDDQFSVERPDGSNFTLKIRSTKLEDSAMYFCASSGPGGGEQYFGPGTRLTVT.

The CDR3 DNA follows: TGTGCCAGCAGTTTTATGCGTTTGAACACTGAAGCTTTCTTT. It specifies CASSFMRLNTEAFF. The V gene is TRBV6-6, the J gene TRBJ1-1; D remains ambiguous. Per the germline V gene, CDR1 is MNHNY and CDR2 is SVGAGI (reference sequence). The CDR3 consists of 14 residues. V dropped 4 bases and J dropped 0 bases, with 9 bases sitting between them.

The V and J genes are TRBV5-1 and TRBJ2-7; D is perhaps TRBD1 (5 bases). This CDR3 spans 15 amino acids. The V end was cut by 0 bases, the J end by 2 bases, with 12 bases between. The germline CDR1 and CDR2 sequences are SGHRS and YFSETQ. As DNA, the CDR3 is TGCGCCAGCAGCTTGGGACAGCTCGAAACCTACGAGCAGTACTTC. Translation: CASSLGQLETYEQYF.

This clone was seen a single time. V gene TRBV4-2 combines with J gene TRBJ1-2, with D hard to call. Trimming stripped 0 bases from V and 5 bases from J, with 4 bases between. The CDR3 consists of 12 residues. The germline V gene has CDR1 LGHNA and CDR2 YNFKEQ. The CDR3 DNA sequence: TGTGCCAGCAGCCAAGAGGGGTATGGCTACACCTTC. Protein: CASSQEGYGYTF.

The rearrangement joins TRBV7-2 to TRBJ1-2, with a possible D match to TRBD1 (5 bases). V dropped 1 base and J dropped 8 bases, with 11 bases sitting between them. The germline V gene has CDR1 SGHTA and CDR2 FQGNSA. The CDR3 is 13 amino acids. The DNA of the CDR3 is TGTGCCAGCAGCTTAGTAATAGGGGTGGGCTACACCTTC. Translating it yields CASSLVIGVGYTF.

The CDR3 DNA is TGTGCCAGCAGCCAAGTGGCAGGGGGTAACTATGGCTACACCTTC. This gives the protein CASSQVAGGNYGYTF. V gene TRBV4-2 combines with J gene TRBJ1-2, with 7 positions matching TRBD1. Per the germline V gene, CDR1 is LGHNA and CDR2 is YNFKEQ. The CDR3 is made up of 15 amino acids. With V trimmed by 1 base and J by 1 base, 3 bases remained unmatched.

This chain joins TRBV30 and TRBJ2-1, with D perhaps TRBD2 (6 bases). V lost 2 bases and J 9 bases, leaving 17 bases between the germline ends. Germline V gene data show CDR1 as GTSNPN and CDR2 as SVGIG (reference sequence). The CDR3 length is 14 residues. CDR3 in amino acids: CAWSKLAGYGEQFF. The CDR3 coding sequence is TGTGCCTGGAGTAAACTCGCGGGGTATGGTGAGCAGTTCTTC. The complete variable domain, with remaining parts taken from reference TRBV30 and TRBJ2-1, reads SQTIHQWPATLVQPVGSPLSLECTVEGTSNPNLYWYRQAAGRGLQLLFYSVGIGQISSEVPQNLSASRPQDRQFILSSKKLLLSDSGFYLCAWSKLAGYGEQFFGPGTRLTVL.

The rearrangement uses TRBV6-5 and TRBJ1-1; 9 nucleotides agree with TRBD1. The length of the CDR3 is 14 residues. The V segment lost 6 bases and the J segment 4 bases; nucleotides outside the gene matches: 6. Germline V gene lookup returns CDR1 MNHEY and CDR2 SVGAGI. The CDR3, as DNA: TGTGCCAGCAGCCGGGACAGGGACTCCACTGAAGCTTTCTTT. Translating it yields CASSRDRDSTEAFF.

This chain uses TRBV5-6 with TRBJ2-7; TRBD2 is a possible D gene (7 bases). Germline-derived CDR1 and CDR2 are SGHDT and YYEEEE. Between the trimmed V and J ends, which lost 2 bases and 6 bases, there was a span of 21 bases. This CDR3 is built from 16 residues. In DNA form, the CDR3 reads TGTGCCAGCAGCTTAATCGCGGGGGCCCGCAGTGGCGAGCAGTACTTC. Protein: CASSLIAGARSGEQYF.

The table lists this clone with a few counts. The V gene is TRBV25-1, the J gene TRBJ1-6; 7 nucleotides line up with TRBD1. Germline loops: CDR1 MGHDK, CDR2 SYGVNS. The CDR3 contains 13 residues. The junction had 2 bases not matched to a gene; V was cut back by 7 bases and J by 5 bases. The CDR3 nucleotides are TGTGCCAGCAAGGGACAGAATAATTCACCCCTCCACTTT. It specifies CASKGQNNSPLHF.

V gene TRBV30 combines with J gene TRBJ1-6; D is uncertain. Germline CDR1 and CDR2: GTSNPN and SVGIG (reference sequence). Trimming shortened V by 4 bases and J by 4 bases, and 5 bases separated the two germline ends. The CDR3 contains 12 residues. In DNA, the CDR3 is TGTGCCTGGACGGGATATAATTCACCCCTCCACTTT. Translated, it gives CAWTGYNSPLHF.

J is TRBJ1-2 and V is TRBV30, with D perhaps TRBD1 (5 bases). Trimming cost V 0 bases and J 8 bases, with 13 bases left between them. The germline V gene encodes CDR1 GTSNPN and CDR2 SVGIG (reference sequence). The CDR3 spans 13 residues. As DNA, the CDR3 is TGTGCCTGGAGTGTAACACGGGGCAGGGGCTACACCTTC. This translates into CAWSVTRGRGYTF.

The chain has TRBV6-6 and TRBJ2-7; no clear D gene. CDR3 length: 13 amino acids. V gave up 2 bases and J gave up 7 bases, with 12 bases separating them. Looked up from germline, CDR1 is MNHNY and CDR2 is SVGAGI (reference sequence). The CDR3 bases are TGTGCCAGCAGTTACCCCTCCCCCCAGGAGCAGTACTTC. Translation: CASSYPSPQEQYF.

This chain uses TRBV29-1 with TRBJ2-1; TRBD1 might be the D (6 bases). With 4 bases removed from V and 7 bases from J, the gap between germline ends came to 14 bases. Germline CDR1 SQVTM, CDR2 ANQGSEA. The CDR3 is made up of 13 amino acids. CDR3 residues: CSVVRTEGNEQFF. The DNA for the CDR3 is TGCAGCGTTGTTCGGACAGAGGGTAATGAGCAGTTCTTC.

This chain connects TRBV5-6 to TRBJ1-5, with TRBD1 matching over 11 bases. The CDR3 runs 15 residues. With V trimmed by 4 bases and J by 6 bases, 6 bases remained unmatched. From germline, CDR1 is SGHDT and CDR2 YYEEEE. The CDR3 DNA reads TGTGCCAGCAGCGCACGGACAGGGGGCGGTCAGCCCCAGCATTTT. Amino acid sequence: CASSARTGGGQPQHF. The complete variable domain, with remaining parts taken from reference TRBV5-6 and TRBJ1-5, reads DAGVTQSPTHLIKTRGQQVTLRCSPKSGHDTVSWYQQALGQGPQFIFQYYEEEERQRGNFPDRFSGHQFPNYSSELNVNALLLGDSALYLCASSARTGGGQPQHFGDGTRLSIL.

The chain couples TRBV27 to TRBJ2-2; TRBD2 matches at 10 bases. The junction had 9 bases not matched to a gene; V was cut back by 7 bases and J by 7 bases. Looked up from germline, CDR1 is MNHEY and CDR2 is SMNVEV (reference sequence). The CDR3 consists of 15 residues. The CDR3 nucleotides read TGTGCCAGCACAGCGGGGGGGCAAGTCTTCGGGGAGCTGTTTTTT. Translation gives CASTAGGQVFGELFF.

Worth noting for this clone: One end of the junction does not line up with germline, which may come from a read error. V is TRBV5-1 and J is TRBJ2-1; 7 positions agree with TRBD2. CDR1 and CDR2 (germline): SGHRS, YFSETQ. The CDR3 spans 14 residues. The CDR3 spells CASSLREGQNEQFF. The CDR3 DNA sequence: TGTGCCAGCAGCTTGAGGGAGGGTCAGAATGAGCAGTTCTTC.

V gene TRBV11-3 combines with J gene TRBJ2-7; 8 nucleotides agree with TRBD1. The V segment lost 5 bases and the J segment 5 bases; nucleotides outside the gene matches: 14. CDR3 length equals 16 residues. CDR1 is SGHNT, CDR2 YENEEA, per germline. The CDR3 DNA sequence: TGTGCCAGCAGCCCAAACCAGGGGGCGTCAGGTCACGAGCAGTACTTC. Translating it yields CASSPNQGASGHEQYF.